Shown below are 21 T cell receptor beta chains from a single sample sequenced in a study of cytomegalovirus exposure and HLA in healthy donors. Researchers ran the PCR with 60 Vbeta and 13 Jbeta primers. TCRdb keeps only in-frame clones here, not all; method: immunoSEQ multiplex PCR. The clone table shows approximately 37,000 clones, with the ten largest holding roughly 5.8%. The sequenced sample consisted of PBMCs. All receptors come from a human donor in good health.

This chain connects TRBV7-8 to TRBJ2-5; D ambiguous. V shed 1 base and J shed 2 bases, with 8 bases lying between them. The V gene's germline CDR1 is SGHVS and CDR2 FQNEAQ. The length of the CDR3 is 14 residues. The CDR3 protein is CASSLVQYQETQYF. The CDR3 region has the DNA TGTGCCAGCAGCTTAGTCCAGTATCAAGAGACCCAGTACTTC.

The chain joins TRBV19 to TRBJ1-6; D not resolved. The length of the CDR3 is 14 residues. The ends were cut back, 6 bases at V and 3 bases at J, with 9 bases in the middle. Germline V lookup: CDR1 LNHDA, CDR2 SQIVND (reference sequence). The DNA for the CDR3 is TGTGCCAGTAGAGAGGTCCACTATAATTCACCCCTCCACTTT. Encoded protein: CASREVHYNSPLHF.

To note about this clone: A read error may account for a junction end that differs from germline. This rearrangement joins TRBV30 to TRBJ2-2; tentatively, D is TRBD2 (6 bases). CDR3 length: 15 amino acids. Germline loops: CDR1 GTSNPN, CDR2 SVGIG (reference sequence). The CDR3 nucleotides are TGTGCCGGGAGAGTAAGGGGACTTAACACCGGGGAGCTGTTTTTT. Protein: CAGRVRGLNTGELFF.

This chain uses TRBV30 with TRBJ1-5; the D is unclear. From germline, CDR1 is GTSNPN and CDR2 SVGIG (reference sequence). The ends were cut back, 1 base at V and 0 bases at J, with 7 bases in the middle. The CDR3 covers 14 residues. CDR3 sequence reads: CAWSGYHSNQPQHF. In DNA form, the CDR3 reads TGTGCCTGGAGTGGCTACCATAGCAATCAGCCCCAGCATTTT.

The CDR3 reads CAWSVGGGANTGELFF. DNA for the CDR3: TGTGCCTGGAGTGTAGGCGGGGGGGCCAACACCGGGGAGCTGTTTTTT. This chain connects TRBV30 to TRBJ2-2; TRBD2 matches 9 bases. Germline values: CDR1 GTSNPN, CDR2 SVGIG (reference sequence). The CDR3 runs to 16 residues. V shed 0 bases and J 2 bases; nucleotides not matched to a gene: 4.

This CDR3 reads CASSPGTANYGYTF. Here the CDR3 DNA reads TGTGCCAGCTCACCCGGGACAGCTAACTATGGCTACACCTTC. The V gene is TRBV18, the J gene TRBJ1-2; the match to TRBD1 covers 7 bases. V trimming: 3 bases; J trimming: 0 bases; junction bases outside the gene matches: 1. This CDR3 comprises 14 residues. The germline gives CDR1 KGHSH, CDR2 LQKENI.

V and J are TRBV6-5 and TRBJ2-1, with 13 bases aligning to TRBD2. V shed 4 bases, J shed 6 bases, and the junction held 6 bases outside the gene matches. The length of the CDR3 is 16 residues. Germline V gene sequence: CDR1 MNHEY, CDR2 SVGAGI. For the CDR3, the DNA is TGTGCCAGCAGTTCCCCGACTAGCGGGGGGCGCAATGAGCAGTTCTTC. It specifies CASSSPTSGGRNEQFF.

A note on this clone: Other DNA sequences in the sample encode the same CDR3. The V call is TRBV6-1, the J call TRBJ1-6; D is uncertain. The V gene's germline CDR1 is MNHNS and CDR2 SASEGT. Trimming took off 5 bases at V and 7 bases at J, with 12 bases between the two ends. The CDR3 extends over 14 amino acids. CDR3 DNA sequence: TGTGCCAGCAGTCTCCTAGGACTCAATTCACCCCTCCACTTT. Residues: CASSLLGLNSPLHF.

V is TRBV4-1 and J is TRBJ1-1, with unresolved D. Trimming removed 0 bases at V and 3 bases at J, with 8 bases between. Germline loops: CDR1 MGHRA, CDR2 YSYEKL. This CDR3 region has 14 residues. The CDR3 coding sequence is TGCGCCAGCAGCCAAGAGGAGCTATACACTGAAGCTTTCTTT. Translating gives CASSQEELYTEAFF.

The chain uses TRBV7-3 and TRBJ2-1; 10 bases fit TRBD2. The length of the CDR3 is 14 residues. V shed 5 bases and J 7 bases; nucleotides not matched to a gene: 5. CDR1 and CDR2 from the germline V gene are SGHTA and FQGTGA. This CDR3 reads CASSKAGGRNEQFF. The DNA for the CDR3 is TGTGCCAGCAGCAAAGCGGGGGGGCGTAATGAGCAGTTCTTC. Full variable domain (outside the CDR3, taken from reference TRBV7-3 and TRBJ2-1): GAGVSQTPSNKVTEKGKYVELRCDPISGHTALYWYRQSLGQGPEFLIYFQGTGAADDSGLPNDRFFAVRPEGSVSTLKIQRTERGDSAVYLCASSKAGGRNEQFFGPGTRLTVL.

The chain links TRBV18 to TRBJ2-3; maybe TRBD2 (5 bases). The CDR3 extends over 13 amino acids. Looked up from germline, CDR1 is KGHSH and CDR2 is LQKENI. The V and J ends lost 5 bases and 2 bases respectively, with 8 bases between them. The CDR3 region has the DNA TGTGCCAGCTCATCCGGGGTCACAGATACGCAGTATTTT. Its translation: CASSSGVTDTQYF.

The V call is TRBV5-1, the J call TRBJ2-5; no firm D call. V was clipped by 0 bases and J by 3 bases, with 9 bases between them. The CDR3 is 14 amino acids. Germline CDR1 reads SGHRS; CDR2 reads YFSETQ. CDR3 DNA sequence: TGCGCCAGCAGCTTGGCCTGGAGTGAAGAGACCCAGTACTTC. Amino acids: CASSLAWSEETQYF.

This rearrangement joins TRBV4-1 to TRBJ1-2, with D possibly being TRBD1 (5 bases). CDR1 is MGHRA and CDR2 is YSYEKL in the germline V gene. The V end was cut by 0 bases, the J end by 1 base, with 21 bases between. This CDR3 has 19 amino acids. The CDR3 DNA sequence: TGCGCCAGCAGCCAAGATGAGCGGGGGTCCGCTGCAAGTAACTATGGCTACACCTTC. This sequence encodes CASSQDERGSAASNYGYTF.

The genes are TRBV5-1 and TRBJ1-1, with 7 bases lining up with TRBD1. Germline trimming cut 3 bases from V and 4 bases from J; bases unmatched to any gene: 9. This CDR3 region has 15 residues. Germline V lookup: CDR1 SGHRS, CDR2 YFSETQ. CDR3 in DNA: TGCGCCAGCAGCTCAATGACCTCAGGGGGCACTGAAGCTTTCTTT. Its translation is CASSSMTSGGTEAFF.

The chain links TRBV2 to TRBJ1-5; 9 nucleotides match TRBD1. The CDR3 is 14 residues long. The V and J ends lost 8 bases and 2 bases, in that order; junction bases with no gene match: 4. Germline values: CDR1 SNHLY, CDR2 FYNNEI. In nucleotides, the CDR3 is TGTGCCAGCGGGACAGGGATGGGCAATCAGCCCCAGCATTTT. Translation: CASGTGMGNQPQHF.

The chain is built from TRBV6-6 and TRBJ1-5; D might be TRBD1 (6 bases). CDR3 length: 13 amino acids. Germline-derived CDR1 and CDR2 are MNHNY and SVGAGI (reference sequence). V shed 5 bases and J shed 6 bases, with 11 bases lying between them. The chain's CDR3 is CASSDRQAQPQHF. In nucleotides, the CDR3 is TGTGCCAGCAGTGACAGACAGGCTCAGCCCCAGCATTTT.

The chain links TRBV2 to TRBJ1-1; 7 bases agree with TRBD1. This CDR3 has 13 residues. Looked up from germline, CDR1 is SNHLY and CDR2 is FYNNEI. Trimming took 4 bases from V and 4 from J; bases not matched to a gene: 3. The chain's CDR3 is CASSGDRVTEAFF. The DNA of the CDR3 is TGTGCCAGCAGTGGGGACAGAGTCACTGAAGCTTTCTTT.

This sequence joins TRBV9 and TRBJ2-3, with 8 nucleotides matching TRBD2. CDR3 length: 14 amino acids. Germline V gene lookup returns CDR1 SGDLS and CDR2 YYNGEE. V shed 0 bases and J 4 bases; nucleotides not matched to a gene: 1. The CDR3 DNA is TGTGCCAGCAGCGTAGTGGGACTAGCAGATACGCAGTATTTT. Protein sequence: CASSVVGLADTQYF.

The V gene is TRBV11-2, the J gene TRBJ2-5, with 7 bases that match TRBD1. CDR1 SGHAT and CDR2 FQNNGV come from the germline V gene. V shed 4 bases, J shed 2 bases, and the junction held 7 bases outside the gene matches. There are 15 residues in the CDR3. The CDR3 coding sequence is TGTGCCAGCAGCTCGTGGGGACAGTGGCAAGAGACCCAGTACTTC. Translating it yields CASSSWGQWQETQYF. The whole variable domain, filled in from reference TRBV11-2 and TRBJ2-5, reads EAGVAQSPRYKIIEKRQSVAFWCNPISGHATLYWYQQILGQGPKLLIQFQNNGVVDDSQLPKDRFSAERLKGVDSTLKIQPAKLEDSAVYLCASSSWGQWQETQYFGPGTRLLVL.

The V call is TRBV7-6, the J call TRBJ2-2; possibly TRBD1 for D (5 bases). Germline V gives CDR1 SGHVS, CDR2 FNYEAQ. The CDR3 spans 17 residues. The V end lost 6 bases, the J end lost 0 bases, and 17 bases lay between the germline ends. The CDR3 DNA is TGTGCCAGCAGTCGATCAACAGGTTCAACGAACACCGGGGAGCTGTTTTTT. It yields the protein CASSRSTGSTNTGELFF.

The CDR3 nucleotides are TGTGCCAGCGGGGGGGACTACGAGCAGTACTTC. Translating gives CASGGDYEQYF. This sequence joins TRBV9 and TRBJ2-7; 7 positions agree with TRBD2. V lost 7 bases to trimming and J lost 3 bases; unmatched junction nucleotides: 1. CDR1 is SGDLS, CDR2 YYNGEE, per germline. This CDR3 contains 11 residues.